This T cell receptor beta chain was recorded in a study of T cells in women clearing cervical HPV infection. Dot-blot hybridization genotyped cervical HPV amplified with MY09/MY11 PCR. Here immunoSEQ multiplex PCR was the method, and the copy in TCRdb shows in-frame clones only, minus some. This table lists 25,000 to 35,000 clones. Sequenced input: blood buffy coat. This TCR was recovered from a woman aged 18 to 75 with a cervical HPV16 infection that either progressed to CIN3+ or cleared (not recorded which).

This CDR3 is CASSSRLAGGGGTQYF. The CDR3 bases that were read are TGTGCCAGCAGTTCACGACTAGCGGGGGGCGGAGGGACC. The V call is TRBV2, the J call TRBJ2-5, with TRBD2 matching over 13 bases. The sequenced fragment ends 3 residues before the CDR3 boundary, so the rest is inferred from the germline J gene. This CDR3 has 16 residues. From germline, CDR1 is SNHLY and CDR2 FYNNEI. The V gene end was trimmed by 5 bases and the J gene end by 7 bases; junction bases not matched to a gene: 10.